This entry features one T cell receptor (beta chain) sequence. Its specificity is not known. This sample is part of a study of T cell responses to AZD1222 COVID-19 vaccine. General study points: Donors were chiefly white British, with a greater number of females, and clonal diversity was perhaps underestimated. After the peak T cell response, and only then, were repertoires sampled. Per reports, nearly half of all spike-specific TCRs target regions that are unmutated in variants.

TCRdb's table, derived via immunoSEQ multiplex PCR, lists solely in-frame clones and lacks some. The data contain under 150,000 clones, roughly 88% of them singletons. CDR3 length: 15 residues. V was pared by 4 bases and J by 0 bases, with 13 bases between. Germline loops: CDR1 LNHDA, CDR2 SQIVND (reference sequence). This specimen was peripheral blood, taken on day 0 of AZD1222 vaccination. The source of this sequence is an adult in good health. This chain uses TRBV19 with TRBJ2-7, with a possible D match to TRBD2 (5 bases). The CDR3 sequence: CASSRGATSSYEQYF. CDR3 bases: TGTGCCAGTAGTAGGGGAGCCACGAGCTCCTACGAGCAGTACTTC.